The 30 T cell receptor beta chains below come from one sample, sequenced in a study of identifying expanded T cells in peripheral blood. Some clones are missing from TCRdb's copy, which holds only in-frame ones; the method was immunoSEQ multiplex PCR. This sample yields about 52,000 clones, of which about 80% are seen a single time; 12% to 15% belongs to the top ten. Sample: blood. The receptors stem from a person aged 18-69 years in good health.

The chain recombines TRBV10-3 with TRBJ2-2, with D unclear. Trimming shortened V by 4 bases and J by 6 bases, and 15 bases separated the two germline ends. Germline lookup yields CDR1 ENHRY and CDR2 SYGVKD. This CDR3 is built from 15 residues. This CDR3 reads CAISGSAAPPGELFF. Here the CDR3 DNA reads TGTGCCATCAGTGGGTCCGCTGCCCCCCCCGGGGAGCTGTTTTTT.

The chain joins TRBV19 to TRBJ1-1; the D gene is possibly TRBD1 (6 bases). The germline V and J ends were trimmed by 3 bases and 4 bases, with 12 bases remaining between them. Germline-derived CDR1 and CDR2 are LNHDA and SQIVND (reference sequence). The CDR3 has 14 residues. This CDR3 is CASSIQGRGTEAFF. The CDR3 nucleotides are TGTGCCAGTAGTATTCAGGGGCGAGGCACTGAAGCTTTCTTT.

The gene calls are TRBV10-3 and TRBJ1-1; D is unresolved. The CDR3 totals 11 residues. Per the germline V gene, CDR1 is ENHRY and CDR2 is SYGVKD. Trimming took off 6 bases at V and 4 bases at J, with 6 bases between the two ends. The CDR3 DNA reads TGTGCCATCAGAGTAGCCACTGAAGCTTTCTTT. As protein: CAIRVATEAFF.

V gene TRBV5-4 combines with J gene TRBJ2-2; 10 bases match TRBD2. The CDR3 totals 16 residues. The V and J ends lost 4 bases and 5 bases, in that order; junction bases with no gene match: 8. Per germline, CDR1 SGHNT and CDR2 YYREEE (reference sequence). For the CDR3, the DNA is TGTGCCAGCAGCCCCATCGGAGCGGGGGGGACCGGGGAGCTGTTTTTT. Translation: CASSPIGAGGTGELFF.

J is TRBJ2-1 and V is TRBV9; D uncertain. The V gene lost 4 bases and the J gene lost 5 bases, with 16 bases spanning the gap. This CDR3 contains 15 residues. Germline lookup yields CDR1 SGDLS and CDR2 YYNGEE. CDR3 sequence reads: CASSQGTSANNEQFF. Written as DNA, the CDR3 is TGTGCCAGCAGCCAAGGTACCTCGGCCAACAATGAGCAGTTCTTC.

In its sample, this clone was seen once. The chain employs TRBV7-8 and TRBJ2-1, with 10 bases lining up with TRBD2. Trimming at V came to 1 base and at J to 7 bases, leaving 13 bases not matched to a gene. The CDR3 covers 18 residues. CDR1 and CDR2 (germline): SGHVS, FQNEAQ. The chain's CDR3 is CASSLGGAGLSGGNEQFF. The CDR3 coding sequence is TGTGCCAGCAGCTTAGGCGGGGCTGGGCTTAGCGGGGGGAATGAGCAGTTCTTC.

The CDR3 sequence: CASRGQVWEQYF. The DNA for the CDR3 is TGTGCCAGCAGGGGACAGGTCTGGGAGCAGTACTTC. The rearrangement uses TRBV2 and TRBJ2-5, with 8 positions matching TRBD1. This CDR3 region has 12 residues. V trimming: 6 bases; J trimming: 11 bases; junction bases outside the gene matches: 8. Germline-derived CDR1 and CDR2 are SNHLY and FYNNEI.

This clone was seen a few times. For the CDR3, the DNA is TGTGCCAGCAGTGAAGCGTTTCAGGGGGCCTACTATGGCTACACCTTC. It encodes CASSEAFQGAYYGYTF. J is TRBJ1-2 and V is TRBV6-1; 8 bases map to TRBD1. This CDR3 has 16 residues. J lost 3 bases, V lost 0 bases, and 6 bases had no gene match. The germline V gene encodes CDR1 MNHNS and CDR2 SASEGT.

The rearrangement uses TRBV5-6 and TRBJ2-2; no definite D call. Trimming removed 0 bases at V and 1 base at J, with 7 bases between. This CDR3 region has 15 residues. Germline V gene data show CDR1 as SGHDT and CDR2 as YYEEEE. CDR3 bases: TGTGCCAGCAGCTTGGCGCGTCGGAACACCGGGGAGCTGTTTTTT. It yields the protein CASSLARRNTGELFF.

V and J are TRBV29-1 and TRBJ1-2; D uncertain. The CDR3 loop spans 14 amino acids. The germline V and J ends were trimmed by 6 bases and 4 bases, with 18 bases remaining between them. Germline V gene data show CDR1 as SQVTM and CDR2 as ANQGSEA. The CDR3 region is CSVLLRTAAYGYTF. The DNA for the CDR3 is TGCAGCGTGCTCCTCCGGACGGCGGCCTATGGCTACACCTTC.

The chain carries TRBV29-1 and TRBJ2-3; 8 bases align to TRBD1. J was trimmed by 8 bases and V by 7 bases; bases with no gene match: 20. The V gene's germline CDR1 is SQVTM and CDR2 ANQGSEA. CDR3 length equals 16 residues. The CDR3 sequence is CSAIYRGTGGGGTQYF. CDR3 DNA sequence: TGCAGCGCTATATATCGGGGGACAGGCGGTGGCGGTACGCAGTATTTT.

The genes are TRBV30 and TRBJ2-5; D perhaps matches TRBD2 (5 bases). This CDR3 has 13 residues. V gave up 5 bases and J gave up 3 bases, with 13 bases separating them. Germline assignment: CDR1 GTSNPN and CDR2 SVGIG (reference sequence). CDR3 region: CAWAERFKETQYF. Written as DNA, the CDR3 is TGTGCCTGGGCGGAGCGGTTTAAAGAGACCCAGTACTTC.

This chain joins TRBV2 and TRBJ2-1; TRBD2 aligns across 13 bases. The CDR3 has 17 amino acids. V shed 3 bases and J 4 bases; nucleotides not matched to a gene: 6. The germline V gene has CDR1 SNHLY and CDR2 FYNNEI. The CDR3 protein is CASSEGLAGILYNEQFF. The CDR3, as DNA: TGTGCCAGCAGTGAGGGACTAGCGGGGATTCTATACAATGAGCAGTTCTTC.

The chain's CDR3 is CASSAGPDRGSYTF. The CDR3 nucleotides are TGTGCCAGCAGCGCCGGACCGGACAGGGGGAGCTACACCTTC. The chain employs TRBV9 and TRBJ1-2, with 10 bases fitting TRBD1. Germline V gene sequence: CDR1 SGDLS, CDR2 YYNGEE. Trimming at V came to 3 bases and at J to 9 bases, leaving 8 bases not matched to a gene. The CDR3 loop spans 14 amino acids.

CDR3 protein: CASSRGGLPTGEQYF. CDR3 DNA sequence: TGTGCCAGCAGCCGGGGGGGACTACCAACAGGGGAGCAGTACTTC. The chain employs TRBV5-4 and TRBJ2-7; TRBD2 aligns across 8 bases. The CDR3 extends over 15 amino acids. Per the germline V gene, CDR1 is SGHNT and CDR2 is YYREEE (reference sequence). V lost 4 bases and J lost 7; bases outside the gene matches: 13.

This clone was detected a few times. V gene TRBV27 combines with J gene TRBJ2-7, with TRBD2 identical over 12 bases. Per the germline V gene, CDR1 is MNHEY and CDR2 is SMNVEV (reference sequence). Losses at the gene ends were 11 bases for V and 5 bases for J; bases not matched to a gene: 16. The CDR3 covers 16 residues. This CDR3 reads CARRLTSGGGYHEQYF. In nucleotides, the CDR3 is TGTGCCCGACGACTGACTAGCGGGGGCGGATATCACGAGCAGTACTTC.

The rearrangement uses TRBV7-6 and TRBJ2-1, with D perhaps TRBD2 (5 bases). This CDR3 spans 16 amino acids. The germline V gene has CDR1 SGHVS and CDR2 FNYEAQ. The V gene lost 1 base and the J gene lost 0 bases, with 10 bases spanning the gap. The CDR3 nucleotides are TGTGCCAGCAGCTTAGAAAGAGGGAGCTCCTACAATGAGCAGTTCTTC. Translating gives CASSLERGSSYNEQFF.

The DNA of the CDR3 is TGTGCCAGCTCACCCCTAACAGCAAGGGGGGAAGAGACCCAGTACTTC. Protein sequence: CASSPLTARGEETQYF. The genes are TRBV18 and TRBJ2-5; the D gene could be TRBD1 or TRBD2 (6 bases each). V was pared by 3 bases and J by 3 bases, with 17 bases between. The CDR3 loop spans 16 amino acids. Germline V CDR1 and CDR2: KGHSH, LQKENI.

This chain joins TRBV5-6 and TRBJ2-1, with D unresolved. The germline gives CDR1 SGHDT, CDR2 YYEEEE. Trimming cost V 2 bases and J 9 bases, with 9 bases left between them. CDR3 length equals 12 residues. This CDR3 is CASSFSYGEQFF. For the CDR3, the DNA is TGTGCCAGCAGCTTTTCGTACGGTGAGCAGTTCTTC. The whole variable domain, filled in from reference TRBV5-6 and TRBJ2-1, reads DAGVTQSPTHLIKTRGQQVTLRCSPKSGHDTVSWYQQALGQGPQFIFQYYEEEERQRGNFPDRFSGHQFPNYSSELNVNALLLGDSALYLCASSFSYGEQFFGPGTRLTVL.

The V and J genes are TRBV15 and TRBJ2-1; 11 bases are a match to TRBD1. V dropped 2 bases and J dropped 6; count of bases not matched to a gene: 3. CDR1 is LNHNV, CDR2 YYDKDF, per germline (reference sequence). This CDR3 comprises 15 residues. DNA for the CDR3: TGTGCCACCAGCAGATACGGGACAGGGGGCAATGAGCAGTTCTTC. This sequence encodes CATSRYGTGGNEQFF.

This chain uses TRBV7-3 with TRBJ2-1; D is ambiguous. CDR1 is SGHTA and CDR2 is FQGTGA in the germline V gene. The V end lost 4 bases, the J end lost 5 bases, and 12 bases lay between the germline ends. The CDR3 sequence is 14 residues long. The CDR3 sequence is CASSSQATNNEQFF. The CDR3 DNA sequence: TGTGCCAGCAGCTCCCAGGCTACCAACAATGAGCAGTTCTTC.

V gene TRBV27 combines with J gene TRBJ2-5, with D unclear. Per the germline V gene, CDR1 is MNHEY and CDR2 is SMNVEV (reference sequence). Deletions cut 6 bases from V and 5 bases from J, with 10 bases between. This CDR3 contains 12 residues. The CDR3 region has the DNA TGTGCCAGCAGGGCCGGCGGCGAGACCCAGTACTTC. As protein: CASRAGGETQYF.

CDR3 DNA: TGTGCCAGCAGCTTAAGCCGTATCCAAGAGACCCAGTACTTC. This encodes CASSLSRIQETQYF. The chain is built from TRBV7-8 and TRBJ2-5; D gene unclear. V was cut by 2 bases and J by 1 base, with 8 bases left in between. CDR3 length: 14 residues. Per germline, CDR1 SGHVS and CDR2 FQNEAQ.

This chain connects TRBV6-5 to TRBJ2-1; TRBD2 aligns across 8 bases. This CDR3 comprises 14 residues. Germline-derived CDR1 and CDR2 are MNHEY and SVGAGI. V lost 7 bases to trimming and J lost 1 base; unmatched junction nucleotides: 3. The CDR3 sequence: CASTASGSYNEQFF. For the CDR3, the DNA is TGTGCCAGCACAGCTAGCGGGTCCTACAATGAGCAGTTCTTC.

This clone was recorded a few times. The rearrangement links TRBV18 to TRBJ1-3, with TRBD1 matching 11 bases. Per germline, CDR1 KGHSH and CDR2 LQKENI. This CDR3 has 14 amino acids. The trim removed 3 bases at V and 7 bases at J, leaving 2 bases unmatched. The CDR3 reads CASSPDRGLNTIYF. The DNA of the CDR3 is TGTGCCAGCTCACCGGACAGGGGGCTGAACACCATATATTTT.

The DNA of the CDR3 is TGTGCCAGCAGCTTGGAACTAGCGGGGGTGGATGAGCAGTTCTTC. This codes for CASSLELAGVDEQFF. The chain couples TRBV5-4 to TRBJ2-1; 11 bases line up with TRBD2. The CDR3 consists of 15 residues. Germline V CDR1 and CDR2: SGHNT, YYREEE (reference sequence). V shed 0 bases and J 8 bases; nucleotides not matched to a gene: 4.

This clone is judged medium-sized (0.01 to 0.1%). V and J are TRBV6-1 and TRBJ2-1; maybe TRBD1 (5 bases). The V gene's germline CDR1 is MNHNS and CDR2 SASEGT. This CDR3 comprises 15 residues. V was clipped by 1 base and J by 3 bases, with 10 bases between them. CDR3: CASSEDLTDYNEQFF. CDR3 coding DNA: TGTGCCAGCAGTGAAGATCTGACAGACTACAATGAGCAGTTCTTC.

This chain connects TRBV6-6 to TRBJ1-2; 8 bases map to TRBD1. The trim removed 2 bases at V and 7 bases at J, leaving 9 bases unmatched. The CDR3 length is 15 residues. Germline V gives CDR1 MNHNY, CDR2 SVGAGI (reference sequence). The CDR3 DNA sequence: TGTGCCAGCAGTTACGCCTCCGACAGGGGTTTTGGCTACACCTTC. This codes for CASSYASDRGFGYTF.

This rearrangement joins TRBV7-9 to TRBJ2-1, with TRBD2 identical over 9 bases. J was trimmed by 4 bases and V by 4 bases; bases with no gene match: 14. The germline gives CDR1 SEHNR, CDR2 FQNEAQ (reference sequence). The CDR3 is 18 amino acids. In DNA form, the CDR3 reads TGTGCCAGCAGCTCCGCAAGCGGCAGGCGGGGGGGTTACAATGAGCAGTTCTTC. Protein sequence: CASSSASGRRGGYNEQFF.

The chain joins TRBV28 to TRBJ1-2; D perhaps matches TRBD1 (5 bases). The CDR3 is made up of 20 amino acids. Trimming removed 3 bases from V and 1 base from J, with 27 bases in between. Germline V lookup: CDR1 MDHEN, CDR2 SYDVKM. CDR3 loop: CASSLPHGRGDPRGNYGYTF. The CDR3 nucleotides read TGTGCCAGCAGTTTGCCCCATGGTAGGGGAGACCCCCGGGGTAACTATGGCTACACCTTC.